Shown below are 24 T cell receptor beta chains from a single sample sequenced in a study of blood T cell repertoires in COVID-19. Libraries were prepared by immunoSEQ multiplex PCR; TCRdb keeps only in-frame clonotypes and omits some of them. The sample yields 100,000 to 120,000 clones, over 75% seen once. The sequenced sample was peripheral blood. The receptors stem from a man in his forties or fifties with acute or convalescent COVID-19.

This chain joins TRBV30 and TRBJ1-3; D possibly corresponds to TRBD1 (5 bases). Trimming shortened V by 3 bases and J by 5 bases, and 17 bases separated the two germline ends. The CDR3 is 15 amino acids. Germline V gene data show CDR1 as GTSNPN and CDR2 as SVGIG (reference sequence). The CDR3, as DNA: TGTGCCTGGAGGTTAGGGAGGACAAGACGAAACACCATATATTTT. Its protein product is CAWRLGRTRRNTIYF.

The rearrangement uses TRBV6-2 or TRBV6-3 and TRBJ1-6, with 7 bases lining up with TRBD1. In germline, CDR1 is MNHEY, CDR2 SVGEGT. CDR3 size: 16 residues. V dropped 2 bases and J dropped 8; count of bases not matched to a gene: 9. For the CDR3, the DNA is TGTGCCAGCAGTTACAGGTCAGGGGGAAGTGATTCACCCCTCCACTTT. Its translation: CASSYRSGGSDSPLHF.

The chain recombines TRBV23-1 with TRBJ2-2; 8 bases agree with TRBD1. TRBV23-1 is identified as an open reading frame with a role that is uncertain. V lost 2 bases and J lost 3; bases outside the gene matches: 5. This CDR3 region has 16 residues. CDR3 sequence reads: CASSQTDRAHTGELFF. DNA for the CDR3: TGCGCCAGCAGTCAAACGGACAGGGCTCACACCGGGGAGCTGTTTTTT.

The chain combines TRBV19 with TRBJ1-5; D is possibly TRBD1 (5 bases). V was pared by 7 bases and J by 3 bases, with 16 bases between. Germline V gives CDR1 LNHDA, CDR2 SQIVND (reference sequence). This CDR3 has 15 amino acids. CDR3 DNA: TGTGCCAGTACCCCGGGGGGGTTCGACAATCAGCCCCAGCATTTT. It specifies CASTPGGFDNQPQHF. Full variable domain (missing parts from reference TRBV19 and TRBJ1-5): DGGITQSPKYLFRKEGQNVTLSCEQNLNHDAMYWYRQDPGQGLRLIYYSQIVNDFQKGDIAEGYSVSREKKESFPLTVTSAQKNPTAFYLCASTPGGFDNQPQHFGDGTRLSIL.

The J gene is TRBJ2-1, the V gene TRBV7-6; no definite D call. The V gene's germline CDR1 is SGHVS and CDR2 FNYEAQ. V was clipped by 5 bases and J by 5 bases, with 4 bases between them. The CDR3 is made up of 11 amino acids. The CDR3 here is CASSPDNEQFF. The DNA of the CDR3 is TGTGCCAGCAGCCCTGACAATGAGCAGTTCTTC.

The chain joins TRBV27 to TRBJ1-5, with D hard to call. The V end was cut by 5 bases, the J end by 7 bases, with 9 bases between. The CDR3 runs to 12 residues. CDR1 and CDR2 (germline): MNHEY, SMNVEV (reference sequence). DNA of the CDR3: TGTGCCAGCAGTCCTCGGGGACAGCCCCAGCATTTT. Its protein is CASSPRGQPQHF.

V usage is TRBV5-5 and J usage is TRBJ2-5, with D tentatively TRBD1 (5 bases). Germline CDR1 and CDR2: SGHKS and YYEKEE (reference sequence). This CDR3 has 15 residues. Trimming shortened V by 1 base and J by 2 bases, and 12 bases separated the two germline ends. The CDR3 is CASSLSAGPQETQYF. CDR3 in DNA: TGTGCCAGCAGCTTGTCGGCAGGGCCACAAGAGACCCAGTACTTC.

In nucleotides, the CDR3 is TGTGCCAGCAGTGAAAAAATTCAGGACTACCCGTACCCACCTGGAAACACCATATATTTT. Amino acids: CASSEKIQDYPYPPGNTIYF. The chain joins TRBV6-1 to TRBJ1-3; no reliable D call. The CDR3 is 20 amino acids. Germline V lookup: CDR1 MNHNS, CDR2 SASEGT. V lost 2 bases to trimming and J lost 2 bases, with 25 bases between them.

The V and J genes are TRBV18 and TRBJ2-1; 9 bases are a match to TRBD1. The trim removed 3 bases at V and 8 bases at J, leaving 11 bases unmatched. CDR3 length: 16 amino acids. Looked up from germline, CDR1 is KGHSH and CDR2 is LQKENI. CDR3 DNA: TGTGCCAGCTCACCCCCCCCCGGACAGGGGAAGCATGAGCAGTTCTTC. It yields the protein CASSPPPGQGKHEQFF.

The chain joins TRBV11-3 to TRBJ2-2; D unresolved. CDR1 and CDR2 (germline): SGHNT, YENEEA. Trimming cost V 1 base and J 6 bases, with 3 bases left between them. The CDR3 length is 12 residues. The CDR3 loop reads CASSLGAGELFF. The CDR3 DNA follows: TGTGCCAGCAGCTTAGGAGCCGGGGAGCTGTTTTTT. The entire variable domain, with the rest obtained from reference TRBV11-3 and TRBJ2-2, is as follows: EAGVVQSPRYKIIEKKQPVAFWCNPISGHNTLYWYLQNLGQGPELLIRYENEEAVDDSQLPKDRFSAERLKGVDSTLKIQPAELGDSAVYLCASSLGAGELFFGEGSRLTVL.

The chain combines TRBV28 with TRBJ1-6; tentatively, D is TRBD1 (6 bases). Per germline, CDR1 MDHEN and CDR2 SYDVKM. Trimming pared 4 bases from V and 7 bases from J, leaving 8 bases between. The CDR3 loop spans 13 amino acids. The CDR3 bases are TGTGCCAGCAGTTCGGACAGCAATTCACCCCTCCACTTT. Translated: CASSSDSNSPLHF.

The rearrangement links TRBV7-9 to TRBJ2-5; maybe TRBD2 (5 bases). This CDR3 contains 15 residues. Per germline, CDR1 SEHNR and CDR2 FQNEAQ (reference sequence). The germline V and J ends were trimmed by 6 bases and 4 bases, with 18 bases remaining between them. The CDR3 DNA is TGTGCCAGCAGTAAGTCCGGAGGCCACGGAGAGACCCAGTACTTC. It specifies CASSKSGGHGETQYF.

CDR3 nucleotides: TGTGCCAGCAGTTTCAGGCCAGGTCAATTCTATGGCTACACCTTC. This gives the protein CASSFRPGQFYGYTF. V gene TRBV27 combines with J gene TRBJ1-2; D gene ambiguous. Trimming stripped 3 bases from V and 4 bases from J, with 15 bases between. The CDR3 is 15 residues long. Per the germline V gene, CDR1 is MNHEY and CDR2 is SMNVEV (reference sequence).

This clone was counted once. The chain uses TRBV3-1 (or the pseudogene TRBV3-2) and TRBJ1-5; a weak D match, TRBD1 (5 bases). Germline assignment: CDR1 LGHDT and CDR2 YNNKEL (reference sequence). This CDR3 region has 19 residues. Trimming stripped 0 bases from V and 6 bases from J, with 24 bases between. CDR3 region: CASSQDTGGQVGRTQPQHF. As DNA, the CDR3 is TGTGCCAGCAGCCAAGATACAGGTGGGCAAGTCGGGAGAACTCAGCCCCAGCATTTT.

The rearrangement uses TRBV5-5 and TRBJ2-7; weak D call: TRBD1 (5 bases). The CDR3 sequence is 13 residues long. CDR1 is SGHKS and CDR2 is YYEKEE in the germline V gene (reference sequence). The V end was cut by 1 base, the J end by 6 bases, with 11 bases between. In DNA, the CDR3 is TGTGCCAGCAGCTTGACAGGTATTCTCGAGCAGTACTTC. It is translated as CASSLTGILEQYF.

The chain uses TRBV7-9 and TRBJ1-1; no clear D. Germline V CDR1 and CDR2: SEHNR, FQNEAQ (reference sequence). The CDR3 extends over 13 amino acids. V was cut by 2 bases and J by 0 bases, with 4 bases left in between. The CDR3 loop is CASSLIVNTEAFF. CDR3 DNA: TGTGCCAGCAGCTTAATAGTGAACACTGAAGCTTTCTTT.

This clone was recorded only once. The chain combines TRBV7-9 with TRBJ2-2; 7 bases agree with TRBD1. The germline CDR1 and CDR2 sequences are SEHNR and FQNEAQ (reference sequence). The ends lost 5 bases at V and 5 bases at J; junction bases unmatched: 8. The length of the CDR3 is 15 residues. CDR3 sequence (DNA): TGTGCCAGCAGCCCCGGGGACAGCCCAACCGGGGAGCTGTTTTTT. It yields the protein CASSPGDSPTGELFF. The whole variable domain, remainder taken from reference TRBV7-9 and TRBJ2-2, is DTGVSQNPRHKITKRGQNVTFRCDPISEHNRLYWYRQTLGQGPEFLTYFQNEAQLEKSRLLSDRFSAERPKGSFSTLEIQRTEQGDSAMYLCASSPGDSPTGELFFGEGSRLTVL.

The rearrangement uses TRBV6-5 and TRBJ2-6; perhaps TRBD1 as D (6 bases). V gave up 7 bases and J gave up 2 bases, with 12 bases separating them. The CDR3 loop spans 15 amino acids. Looked up from germline, CDR1 is MNHEY and CDR2 is SVGAGI. CDR3 bases: TGTGCCAGCACCTACAGGGTAACTGGGGCCAACGTCCTGACTTTC. This gives the protein CASTYRVTGANVLTF.

The chain joins TRBV30 to TRBJ2-3; 8 bases map to TRBD2. The junction had 3 bases not matched to a gene; V was cut back by 5 bases and J by 5 bases. The V gene's germline CDR1 is GTSNPN and CDR2 SVGIG (reference sequence). This CDR3 has 12 amino acids. The CDR3 is CAWALAGDTQYF. For the CDR3, the DNA is TGTGCCTGGGCTCTAGCGGGAGATACGCAGTATTTT.

This sequence joins TRBV7-9 and TRBJ1-2; D perhaps matches TRBD1 (6 bases). Trimming took 0 bases from V and 2 from J, leaving 13 bases between them. The germline V gene has CDR1 SEHNR and CDR2 FQNEAQ (reference sequence). The CDR3 length is 16 residues. The CDR3 here is CASSLAPGTTNYGYTF. The CDR3 DNA sequence: TGTGCCAGCAGCTTAGCCCCAGGGACAACAAACTATGGCTACACCTTC.

The chain is built from TRBV6-5 and TRBJ2-7, with 9 bases fitting TRBD1. V was pared by 6 bases and J by 2 bases, with 5 bases of the junction left unmatched. The CDR3 is 14 residues long. Germline CDR1 and CDR2: MNHEY and SVGAGI. The CDR3 DNA sequence: TGTGCCAGCAGGACGGGACAGGGAGCCTACGAGCAGTACTTC. Protein product: CASRTGQGAYEQYF.

The chain uses TRBV3-1 (or the pseudogene TRBV3-2) and TRBJ1-3; D is unclear. The germline CDR1 and CDR2 sequences are LGHDT and YNNKEL (reference sequence). Between the trimmed V and J ends, which lost 2 bases and 6 bases, there was a span of 14 bases. This CDR3 has 15 amino acids. CDR3 sequence (DNA): TGTGCCAGCAGCCAACGTACCTGGTCGGTAAACACCATATATTTT. It translates to CASSQRTWSVNTIYF.

The rearrangement joins TRBV2 to TRBJ2-4, with D possibly matching TRBD1 (7 bases). The CDR3 is made up of 17 amino acids. In germline, CDR1 is SNHLY, CDR2 FYNNEI. Trimming removed 3 bases from V and 2 bases from J, with 17 bases in between. The CDR3, as DNA: TGTGCCAGCAGTGATGGGGGGACAGCCGCTTCCAAAAACATTCAGTACTTC. This translates into CASSDGGTAASKNIQYF. Variable domain in full (rest from reference TRBV2 and TRBJ2-4): EPEVTQTPSHQVTQMGQEVILRCVPISNHLYFYWYRQILGQKVEFLVSFYNNEISEKSEIFDDQFSVERPDGSNFTLKIRSTKLEDSAMYFCASSDGGTAASKNIQYFGAGTRLSVL.

V gene TRBV19 combines with J gene TRBJ1-5, with D possibly being TRBD1 (5 bases). Trimming shortened V by 2 bases and J by 6 bases, and 8 bases separated the two germline ends. Germline CDR1 is LNHDA and CDR2 is SQIVND (reference sequence). The CDR3 extends over 13 amino acids. This CDR3 is CASSIQGTQPQHF. The CDR3 DNA is TGTGCCAGTAGTATACAGGGAACTCAGCCCCAGCATTTT. The entire variable domain, with the rest obtained from reference TRBV19 and TRBJ1-5, is as follows: DGGITQSPKYLFRKEGQNVTLSCEQNLNHDAMYWYRQDPGQGLRLIYYSQIVNDFQKGDIAEGYSVSREKKESFPLTVTSAQKNPTAFYLCASSIQGTQPQHFGDGTRLSIL.